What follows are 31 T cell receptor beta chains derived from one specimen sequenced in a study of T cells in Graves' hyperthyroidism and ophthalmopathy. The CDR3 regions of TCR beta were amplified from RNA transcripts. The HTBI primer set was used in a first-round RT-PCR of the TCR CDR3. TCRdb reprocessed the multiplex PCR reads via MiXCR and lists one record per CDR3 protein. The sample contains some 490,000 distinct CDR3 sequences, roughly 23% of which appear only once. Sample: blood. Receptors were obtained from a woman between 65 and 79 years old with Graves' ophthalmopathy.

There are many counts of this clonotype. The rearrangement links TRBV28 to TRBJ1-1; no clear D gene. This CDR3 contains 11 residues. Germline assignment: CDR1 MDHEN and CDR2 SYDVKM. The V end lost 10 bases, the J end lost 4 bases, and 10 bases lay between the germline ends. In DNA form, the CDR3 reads TGTGCCACCACCCGGGGCACTGAAGCTTTCTTT. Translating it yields CATTRGTEAFF.

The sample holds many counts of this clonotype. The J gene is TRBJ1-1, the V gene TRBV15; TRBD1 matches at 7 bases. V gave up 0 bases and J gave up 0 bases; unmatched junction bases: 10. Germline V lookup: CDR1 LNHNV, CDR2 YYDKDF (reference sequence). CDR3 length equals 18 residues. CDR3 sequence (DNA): TGTGCCACCAGCAGAGATAACCAGGGGGTGGGTGTGAACACTGAAGCTTTCTTT. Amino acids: CATSRDNQGVGVNTEAFF.

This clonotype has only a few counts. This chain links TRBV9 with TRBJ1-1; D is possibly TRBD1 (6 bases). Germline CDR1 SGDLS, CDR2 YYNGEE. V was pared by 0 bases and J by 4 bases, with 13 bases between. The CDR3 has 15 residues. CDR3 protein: CASSVAGGAGTEAFF. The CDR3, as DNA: TGTGCCAGCAGCGTAGCTGGGGGGGCCGGCACTGAAGCTTTCTTT.

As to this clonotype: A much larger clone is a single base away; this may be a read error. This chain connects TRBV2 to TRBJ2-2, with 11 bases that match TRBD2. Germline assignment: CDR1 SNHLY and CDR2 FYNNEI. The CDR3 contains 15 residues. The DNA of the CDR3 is TGTGCCAGCAGTCCACTAGCGGGGGACACCGAGGAGCTGTTTTTT. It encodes CASSPLAGDTEELFF.

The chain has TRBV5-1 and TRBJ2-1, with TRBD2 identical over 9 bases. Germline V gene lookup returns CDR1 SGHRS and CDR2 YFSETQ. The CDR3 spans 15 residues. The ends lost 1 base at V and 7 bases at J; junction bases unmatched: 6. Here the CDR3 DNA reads TGCGCCAGCAGCTTGATTAGCGGGAGTCGAAATGAGCAGTTCTTC. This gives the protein CASSLISGSRNEQFF.

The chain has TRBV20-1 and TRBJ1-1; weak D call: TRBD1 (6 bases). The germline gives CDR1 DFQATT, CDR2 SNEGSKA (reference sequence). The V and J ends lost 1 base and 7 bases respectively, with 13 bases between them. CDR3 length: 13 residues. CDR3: CSARGGGGGEAFF. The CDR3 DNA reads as TGCAGTGCTAGAGGCGGGGGAGGGGGTGAAGCTTTCTTT.

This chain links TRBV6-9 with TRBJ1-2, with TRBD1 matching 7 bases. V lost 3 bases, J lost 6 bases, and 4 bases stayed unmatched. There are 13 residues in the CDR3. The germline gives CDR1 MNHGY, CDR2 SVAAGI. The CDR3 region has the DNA TGTGCCAGCAGTTACGGCAGGGGGGATGGCTACACCTTC. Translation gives CASSYGRGDGYTF.

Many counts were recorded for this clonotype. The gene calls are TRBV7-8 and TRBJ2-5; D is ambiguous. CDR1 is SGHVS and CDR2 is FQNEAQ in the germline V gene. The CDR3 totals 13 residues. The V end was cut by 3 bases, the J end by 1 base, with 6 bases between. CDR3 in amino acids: CASSFVGQETQYF. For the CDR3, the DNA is TGTGCCAGCAGCTTTGTGGGCCAAGAGACCCAGTACTTC.

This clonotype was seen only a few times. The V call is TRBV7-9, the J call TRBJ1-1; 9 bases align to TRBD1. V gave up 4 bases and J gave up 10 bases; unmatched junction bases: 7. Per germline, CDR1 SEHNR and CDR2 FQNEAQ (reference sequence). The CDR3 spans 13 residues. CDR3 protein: CASSSSGTGLAFF. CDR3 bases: TGTGCCAGCAGCTCCTCCGGGACAGGGTTAGCTTTCTTT.

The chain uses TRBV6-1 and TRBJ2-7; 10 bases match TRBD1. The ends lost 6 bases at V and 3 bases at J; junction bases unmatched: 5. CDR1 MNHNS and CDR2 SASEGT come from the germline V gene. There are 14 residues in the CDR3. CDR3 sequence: CASSQTGGHYEQYF. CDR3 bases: TGTGCCAGCAGCCAGACAGGGGGCCACTACGAGCAGTACTTC.

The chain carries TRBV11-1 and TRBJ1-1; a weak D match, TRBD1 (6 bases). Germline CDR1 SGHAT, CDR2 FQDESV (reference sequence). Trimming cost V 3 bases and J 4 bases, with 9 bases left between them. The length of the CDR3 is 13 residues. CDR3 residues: CASSFQGFTEAFF. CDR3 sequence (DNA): TGTGCCAGCAGCTTCCAGGGGTTCACTGAAGCTTTCTTT. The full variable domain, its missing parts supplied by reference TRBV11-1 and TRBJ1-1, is EAEVAQSPRYKITEKSQAVAFWCDPISGHATLYWYRQILGQGPELLVQFQDESVVDDSQLPKDRFSAERLKGVDSTLKIQPAELGDSAMYLCASSFQGFTEAFFGQGTRLTVV.

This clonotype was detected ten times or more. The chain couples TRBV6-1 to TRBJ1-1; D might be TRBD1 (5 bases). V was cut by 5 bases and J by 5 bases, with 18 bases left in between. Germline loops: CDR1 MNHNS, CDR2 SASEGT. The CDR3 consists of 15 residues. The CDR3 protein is CASSFGRGARTEAFF. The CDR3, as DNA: TGTGCCAGCAGTTTTGGGCGTGGGGCGCGAACTGAAGCTTTCTTT.

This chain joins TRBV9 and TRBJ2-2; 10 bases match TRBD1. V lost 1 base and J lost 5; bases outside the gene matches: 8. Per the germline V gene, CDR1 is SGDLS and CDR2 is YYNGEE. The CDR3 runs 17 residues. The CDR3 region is CASSVPATGGWTGELFF. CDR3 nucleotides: TGTGCCAGCAGCGTACCCGCGACAGGGGGCTGGACCGGGGAGCTGTTTTTT.

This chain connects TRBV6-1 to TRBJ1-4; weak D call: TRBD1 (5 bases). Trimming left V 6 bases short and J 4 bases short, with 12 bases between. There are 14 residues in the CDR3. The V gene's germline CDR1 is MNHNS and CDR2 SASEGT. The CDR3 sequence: CASSPRGVNEKLFF. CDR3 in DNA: TGTGCCAGCAGCCCCCGAGGGGTTAATGAAAAACTGTTTTTT.

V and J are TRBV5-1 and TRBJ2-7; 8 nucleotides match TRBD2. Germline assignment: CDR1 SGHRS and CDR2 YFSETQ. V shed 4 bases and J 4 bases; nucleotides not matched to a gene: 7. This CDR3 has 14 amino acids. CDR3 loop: CASSPVAGTYEQYF. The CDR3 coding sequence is TGCGCCAGCAGCCCAGTAGCGGGGACTTACGAGCAGTACTTC.

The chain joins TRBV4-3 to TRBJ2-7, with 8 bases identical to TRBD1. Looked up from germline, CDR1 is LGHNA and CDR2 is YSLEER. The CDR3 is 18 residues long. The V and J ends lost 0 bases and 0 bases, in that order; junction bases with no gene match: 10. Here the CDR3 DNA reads TGCGCCAGCAGCCAAGACATTCAGAGGACAGGGAGCTCCTACGAGCAGTACTTC. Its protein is CASSQDIQRTGSSYEQYF.

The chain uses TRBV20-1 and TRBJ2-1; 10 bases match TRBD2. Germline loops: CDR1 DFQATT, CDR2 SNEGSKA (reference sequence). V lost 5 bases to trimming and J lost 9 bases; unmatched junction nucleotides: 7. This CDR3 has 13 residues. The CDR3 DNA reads TGCAGTGCTTGGGCTAGCGGGAGAGGTGAGCAGTTCTTC. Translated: CSAWASGRGEQFF.

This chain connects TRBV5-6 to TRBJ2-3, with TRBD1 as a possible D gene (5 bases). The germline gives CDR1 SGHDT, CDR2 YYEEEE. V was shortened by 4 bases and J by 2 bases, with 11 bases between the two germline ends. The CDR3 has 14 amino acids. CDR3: CASSRAGITDTQYF. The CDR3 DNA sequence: TGTGCCAGCAGCCGGGCAGGGATCACAGATACGCAGTATTTT.

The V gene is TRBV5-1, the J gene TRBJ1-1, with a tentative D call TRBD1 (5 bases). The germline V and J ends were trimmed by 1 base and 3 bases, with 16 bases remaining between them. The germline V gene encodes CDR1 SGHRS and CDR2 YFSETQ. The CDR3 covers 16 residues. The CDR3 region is CASSLSGGGDYTEAFF. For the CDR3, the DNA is TGCGCCAGCAGCTTGAGCGGGGGGGGTGACTACACTGAAGCTTTCTTT.

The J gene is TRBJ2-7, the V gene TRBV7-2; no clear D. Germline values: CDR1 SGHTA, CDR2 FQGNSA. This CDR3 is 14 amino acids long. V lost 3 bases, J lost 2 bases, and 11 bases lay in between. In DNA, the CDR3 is TGTGCCAGCAGCTTGCCTCAGGAGCCCTACGAGCAGTACTTC. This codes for CASSLPQEPYEQYF. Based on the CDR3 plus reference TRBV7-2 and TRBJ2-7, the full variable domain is GAGVSQSPSNKVTEKGKDVELRCDPISGHTALYWYRQSLGQGLEFLIYFQGNSAPDKSGLPSDRFSAERTGGSVSTLTIQRTQQEDSAVYLCASSLPQEPYEQYFGPGTRLTVT.

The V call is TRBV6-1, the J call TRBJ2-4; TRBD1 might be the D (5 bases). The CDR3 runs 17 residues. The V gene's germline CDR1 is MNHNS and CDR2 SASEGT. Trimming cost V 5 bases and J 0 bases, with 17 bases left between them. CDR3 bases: TGTGCCAGCAGTCCCACAAGGGGCGCCCGAGCCAAAAACATTCAGTACTTC. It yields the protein CASSPTRGARAKNIQYF.

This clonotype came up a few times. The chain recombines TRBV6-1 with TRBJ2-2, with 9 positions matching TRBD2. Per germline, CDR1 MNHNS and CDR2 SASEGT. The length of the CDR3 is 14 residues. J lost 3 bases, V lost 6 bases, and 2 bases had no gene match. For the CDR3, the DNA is TGTGCCAGCAGCGGACTAGCGTACACCGGGGAGCTGTTTTTT. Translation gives CASSGLAYTGELFF.

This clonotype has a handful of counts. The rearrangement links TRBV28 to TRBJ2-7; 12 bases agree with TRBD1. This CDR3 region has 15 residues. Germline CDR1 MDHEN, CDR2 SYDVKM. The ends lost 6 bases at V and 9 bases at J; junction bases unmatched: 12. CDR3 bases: TGTGCCAGCAGCCGCCCGTCCGGGACAGGGGGCGCGCAGTACTTC. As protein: CASSRPSGTGGAQYF.

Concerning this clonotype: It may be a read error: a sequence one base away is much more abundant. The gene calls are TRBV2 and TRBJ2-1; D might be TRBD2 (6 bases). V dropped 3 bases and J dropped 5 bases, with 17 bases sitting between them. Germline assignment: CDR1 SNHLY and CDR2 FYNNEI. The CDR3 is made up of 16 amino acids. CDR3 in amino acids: CASSDTWAGRDNEQFF. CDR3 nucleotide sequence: TGTGCCAGCAGTGACACTTGGGCGGGGAGAGACAATGAGCAGTTCTTC.

CDR3 protein: CASSSPGNDDEQFF. Written as DNA, the CDR3 is TGTGCCAGCTCCTCCCCAGGGAATGATGATGAGCAGTTCTTC. The chain has TRBV3-1 and TRBJ2-1, with D perhaps matching TRBD1 (5 bases). The CDR3 spans 14 residues. Trimming pared 8 bases from V and 8 bases from J, leaving 19 bases between. Germline CDR1 is LGHDT and CDR2 is YNNKEL (reference sequence).

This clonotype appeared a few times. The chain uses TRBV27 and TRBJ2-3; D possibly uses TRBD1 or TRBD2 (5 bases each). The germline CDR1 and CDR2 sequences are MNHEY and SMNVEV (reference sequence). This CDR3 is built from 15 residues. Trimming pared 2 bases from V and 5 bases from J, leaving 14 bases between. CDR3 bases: TGTGCCAGCAGTTTAATCGGGACCCTTCAAGATACGCAGTATTTT. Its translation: CASSLIGTLQDTQYF.

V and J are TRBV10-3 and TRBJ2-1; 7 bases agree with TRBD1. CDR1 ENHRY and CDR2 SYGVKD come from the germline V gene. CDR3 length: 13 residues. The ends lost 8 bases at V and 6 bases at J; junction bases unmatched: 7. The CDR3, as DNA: TGTGCCATCGGGACAGACTCATTCAATGAGCAGTTCTTC. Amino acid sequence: CAIGTDSFNEQFF.

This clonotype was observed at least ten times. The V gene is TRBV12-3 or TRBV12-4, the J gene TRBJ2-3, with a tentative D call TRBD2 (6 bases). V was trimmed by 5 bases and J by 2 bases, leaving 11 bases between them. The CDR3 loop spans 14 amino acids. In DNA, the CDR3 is TGTGCCAGCAGTCCCGGGAGATTCACAGATACGCAGTATTTT. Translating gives CASSPGRFTDTQYF.

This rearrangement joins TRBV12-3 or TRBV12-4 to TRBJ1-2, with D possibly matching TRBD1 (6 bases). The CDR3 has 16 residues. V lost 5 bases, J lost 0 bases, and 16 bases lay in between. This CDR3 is CASSLSLGGPNYGYTF. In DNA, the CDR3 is TGTGCCAGCAGTCTAAGCTTAGGGGGGCCTAACTATGGCTACACCTTC.

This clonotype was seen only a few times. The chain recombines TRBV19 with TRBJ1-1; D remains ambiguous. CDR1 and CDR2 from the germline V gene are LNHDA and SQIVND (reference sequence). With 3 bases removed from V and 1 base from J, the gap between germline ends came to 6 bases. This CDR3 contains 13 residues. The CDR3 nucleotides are TGTGCCAGTAGTATGGTGCGGAACACTGAAGCTTTCTTT. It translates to CASSMVRNTEAFF.

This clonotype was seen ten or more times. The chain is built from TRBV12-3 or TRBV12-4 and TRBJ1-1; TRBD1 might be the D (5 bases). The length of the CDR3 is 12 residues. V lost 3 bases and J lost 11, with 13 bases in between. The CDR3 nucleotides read TGTGCCAGCAGTTTGACAGATTTTCCGGCTTTCTTT. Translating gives CASSLTDFPAFF.